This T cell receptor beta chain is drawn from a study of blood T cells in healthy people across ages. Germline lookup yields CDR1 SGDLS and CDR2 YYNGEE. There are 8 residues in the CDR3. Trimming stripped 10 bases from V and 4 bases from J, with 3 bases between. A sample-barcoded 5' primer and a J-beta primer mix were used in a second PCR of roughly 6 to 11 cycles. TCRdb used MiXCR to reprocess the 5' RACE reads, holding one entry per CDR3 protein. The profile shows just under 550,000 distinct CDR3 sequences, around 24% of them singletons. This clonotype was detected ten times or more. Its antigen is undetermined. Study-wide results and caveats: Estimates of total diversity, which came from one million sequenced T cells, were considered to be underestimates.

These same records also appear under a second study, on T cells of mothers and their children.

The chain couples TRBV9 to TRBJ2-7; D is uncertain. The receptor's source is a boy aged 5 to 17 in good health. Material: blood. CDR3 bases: TGTGCCTCATACGAGCAGTACTTC. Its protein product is CASYEQYF.